These 20 T cell receptor beta chains came from one sample sequenced in a study of T-cell memory formation after mild COVID-19. TCRdb analysed the 5' RACE reads with MiXCR anew, one entry per CDR3 protein. The sample includes 390,000 or so distinct CDR3 sequences, around a sixth seen only once; the top ten take about 22%. Sequenced material: PBMCs or a T cell subset sorted from them (not recorded which). All receptors come from a man younger than 35 who had mild COVID-19 (a few samples of this study predate the infection). Cell type and time point are not known.

This clonotype was detected a few times. The chain carries TRBV20-1 and TRBJ2-2; 8 nucleotides align to TRBD1. CDR1 and CDR2 from the germline V gene are DFQATT and SNEGSKA (reference sequence). CDR3 length: 12 residues. The J segment lost 6 bases and the V segment lost 8 bases, leaving 5 bases of the junction unmatched. The CDR3 DNA reads TGCAGTCACTCACAGGGGGCCGGGGAGCTGTTTTTT. It codes for CSHSQGAGELFF.

J is TRBJ1-6 and V is TRBV27, with D perhaps TRBD1 (6 bases). Germline-derived CDR1 and CDR2 are MNHEY and SMNVEV (reference sequence). The CDR3 runs 14 residues. The V and J ends lost 5 bases and 7 bases respectively, with 12 bases between them. The CDR3 DNA sequence: TGTGCCAGCAGTAGGGGGTTCTCGAATTCACCCCTCCACTTT. The encoded protein is CASSRGFSNSPLHF.

The J gene is TRBJ2-7, the V gene TRBV7-8; D is uncertain. Germline assignment: CDR1 SGHVS and CDR2 FQNEAQ. The CDR3 contains 13 residues. V was clipped by 2 bases and J by 7 bases, with 12 bases between them. CDR3 DNA sequence: TGTGCCAGCAGCTTATCTCTGCTAGAGGAGCAGTACGTC. Translating it yields CASSLSLLEEQYV.

The chain is built from TRBV27 and TRBJ2-2; weak D call: TRBD2 (6 bases). The CDR3 is made up of 16 amino acids. Trimming took 5 bases from V and 5 from J, leaving 18 bases between them. CDR1 is MNHEY, CDR2 SMNVEV, per germline (reference sequence). Here the CDR3 DNA reads TGTGCCAGCAGTCGACCCGGGACTCTGGGGACCGGGGAGCTGTTTTTT. It is translated as CASSRPGTLGTGELFF.

The chain recombines TRBV12-3 or TRBV12-4 with TRBJ2-7; 7 nucleotides match TRBD2. The CDR3 runs to 14 residues. Unmatched junction bases numbered 7, after V lost 6 bases and J lost 2 bases. CDR3 in amino acids: CASRRTGTTYEQYF. The CDR3 DNA reads as TGTGCCAGCAGGCGAACCGGGACTACCTACGAGCAGTACTTC.

V is TRBV11-2 and J is TRBJ1-1; no reliable D call. The CDR3 contains 13 residues. The V gene lost 5 bases and the J gene lost 3 bases, with 10 bases spanning the gap. Germline V CDR1 and CDR2: SGHAT, FQNNGV. The CDR3 is CASSGFEDTEAFF. The CDR3 bases are TGTGCCAGCAGCGGGTTCGAGGACACTGAAGCTTTCTTT.

This clonotype has more than one count but fewer than ten. This rearrangement joins TRBV28 to TRBJ1-2; D is unclear. The CDR3 contains 15 residues. V dropped 1 base and J dropped 4 bases, with 13 bases sitting between them. Germline CDR1 MDHEN, CDR2 SYDVKM. The CDR3 is CASSLLGGSGYGYTF. The CDR3 DNA follows: TGTGCCAGCAGTTTATTGGGAGGGAGTGGCTATGGCTACACCTTC.

The rearrangement joins TRBV24-1 to TRBJ1-2; TRBD1 aligns across 10 bases. The CDR3 covers 18 residues. The germline V gene encodes CDR1 KGHDR and CDR2 SFDVKD. V lost 4 bases to trimming and J lost 3 bases; unmatched junction nucleotides: 13. The CDR3 spells CATSELTGGASRDYGYTF. CDR3 coding DNA: TGTGCCACCAGTGAGCTGACAGGGGGCGCGTCTAGAGACTATGGCTACACCTTC.

The rearrangement uses TRBV18 and TRBJ2-4; D unclear. The length of the CDR3 is 15 residues. Germline V lookup: CDR1 KGHSH, CDR2 LQKENI. V was cut by 3 bases and J by 0 bases, with 9 bases left in between. Here the CDR3 DNA reads TGTGCCAGCTCACCGCCTGCGGTAGCCAAAAACATTCAGTACTTC. It is translated as CASSPPAVAKNIQYF.

The chain employs TRBV25-1 and TRBJ1-3; 8 nucleotides align to TRBD1. The CDR3 sequence is 16 residues long. CDR1 is MGHDK, CDR2 SYGVNS, per germline. Unmatched junction bases numbered 5, after V lost 4 bases and J lost 0 bases. The CDR3 DNA is TGTGCCAGCAGTGGAGGACAGGGCCGCTCTGGAAACACCATATATTTT. It encodes CASSGGQGRSGNTIYF. The full variable domain, rest sourced from reference TRBV25-1 and TRBJ1-3, is EADIYQTPRYLVIGTGKKITLECSQTMGHDKMYWYQQDPGMELHLIHYSYGVNSTEKGDLSSESTVSRIRTEHFPLTLESARPSHTSQYLCASSGGQGRSGNTIYFGEGSWLTVV.

The V and J genes are TRBV30 and TRBJ1-5; weak D call: TRBD1 (5 bases). Deletions cut 3 bases from V and 3 bases from J, with 15 bases between. Germline loops: CDR1 GTSNPN, CDR2 SVGIG (reference sequence). The CDR3 is made up of 15 amino acids. The CDR3 loop reads CAWSLGGVFNQPQHF. In DNA, the CDR3 is TGTGCCTGGAGCCTGGGGGGGGTCTTCAATCAGCCCCAGCATTTT. The variable domain in full, completed from reference TRBV30 and TRBJ1-5, reads SQTIHQWPATLVQPVGSPLSLECTVEGTSNPNLYWYRQAAGRGLQLLFYSVGIGQISSEVPQNLSASRPQDRQFILSSKKLLLSDSGFYLCAWSLGGVFNQPQHFGDGTRLSIL.

The chain uses TRBV6-1 and TRBJ2-7; the D gene is possibly TRBD1 (6 bases). CDR3 size: 13 residues. Between the trimmed V and J ends, which lost 4 bases and 3 bases, there was a span of 10 bases. The germline V gene has CDR1 MNHNS and CDR2 SASEGT. The CDR3 reads CASSGTVGYEQYV. CDR3 DNA: TGTGCCAGCAGTGGGACAGTCGGCTACGAGCAGTACGTC.

A few counts support this clonotype. The chain has TRBV6-2 or TRBV6-3 and TRBJ2-1; D gene ambiguous. The CDR3 contains 13 residues. Germline V gene data show CDR1 as MNHEY and CDR2 as SVGEGT. The ends were cut back, 2 bases at V and 9 bases at J, with 11 bases in the middle. In DNA form, the CDR3 reads TGTGCCAGCAGTTACCAGGCGGCCGCTGAGCAGTTCTTC. Its translation: CASSYQAAAEQFF.

This clonotype appeared a few times. This chain connects TRBV5-1 to TRBJ2-3, with D unclear. V lost 0 bases and J 2 bases, leaving 10 bases between the germline ends. Per germline, CDR1 SGHRS and CDR2 YFSETQ. The CDR3 is 15 amino acids. As DNA, the CDR3 is TGCGCCAGCAGCTTGGCGGGCCCGATCACAGATACGCAGTATTTT. This gives the protein CASSLAGPITDTQYF.

V is TRBV7-2 and J is TRBJ2-1, with D perhaps matching TRBD2 (5 bases). The germline V and J ends were trimmed by 10 bases and 8 bases, with 21 bases remaining between them. The germline gives CDR1 SGHTA, CDR2 FQGNSA. The CDR3 runs 14 residues. This CDR3 reads CATRTGSSRDEQFF. The CDR3 DNA is TGTGCCACAAGAACGGGGTCATCACGGGATGAGCAGTTCTTC.

This clonotype was picked up a small number of times. This chain joins TRBV28 and TRBJ2-7, with 7 bases identical to TRBD1. V was clipped by 6 bases and J by 1 base; unmatched bases: 6. Germline V gives CDR1 MDHEN, CDR2 SYDVKM. CDR3 length: 14 amino acids. The CDR3 DNA follows: TGTGCCAGCAGCCGACAGGGAAGGTCCTACGAGCAGTACGTC. Its protein product is CASSRQGRSYEQYV.

The chain recombines TRBV20-1 with TRBJ2-3, with 12 bases matching TRBD2. Losses at the gene ends were 6 bases for V and 7 bases for J; bases not matched to a gene: 8. The germline CDR1 and CDR2 sequences are DFQATT and SNEGSKA (reference sequence). The CDR3 is 14 residues long. CDR3 loop: CSATLAGGQYTQYF. CDR3 in DNA: TGCAGTGCAACTCTAGCGGGGGGGCAATATACGCAGTATTTT.

V usage is TRBV7-3 and J usage is TRBJ2-1; TRBD2 agrees at 13 bases. V lost 5 bases, J lost 1 base, and 8 bases stayed unmatched. In germline, CDR1 is SGHTA, CDR2 FQGTGA. This CDR3 has 18 amino acids. The CDR3 protein is CASSLGLAGIRSYNEQFF. CDR3 coding DNA: TGTGCCAGCAGCCTGGGACTAGCGGGGATCAGGTCCTACAATGAGCAGTTCTTC.

This clonotype has at least ten counts. This sequence joins TRBV5-1 and TRBJ2-7, with TRBD1 matching 8 bases. The germline gives CDR1 SGHRS, CDR2 YFSETQ. The CDR3 extends over 14 amino acids. V lost 2 bases and J lost 5; bases outside the gene matches: 6. This CDR3 is CASSLSDRADEQYF. In DNA form, the CDR3 reads TGCGCCAGCAGCTTATCGGACAGGGCCGACGAGCAGTACTTC.

The table lists this clonotype with a few counts. The junction departs from the called germline gene at one end, perhaps through a read error. V gene TRBV11-2 combines with J gene TRBJ2-7; D gene unclear. CDR1 is SGHAT, CDR2 FQNNGV, per germline. The CDR3 covers 11 residues. CDR3 residues: CASSLGGMSIF. DNA for the CDR3: TGTGCCAGCAGCTTAGGGGGAATGAGTATCTTC.